The next 31 T cell receptor beta chains were all read from a single sample in a study of OX40 agonist ivuxolimab in advanced cancers. Libraries were constructed by the immunoSEQ multiplex PCR assay. The source is immuneACCESS, and TCRdb retained only in-frame sequences with V and J called. Part of the clones is not carried over; for the studies checked, unresolved V genes explain less than half of this, and the remainder is unexplained. Present in this sample are 65,000 to 85,000 clones, roughly 90% of which were seen just once. Jointly, the top ten make up about 9.1% of the sample. Sample: CD4+ or CD8+ T cells sorted from blood, taken in a trial of the OX40 agonist ivuxolimab. All receptors come from an adult with an advanced solid tumor such as melanoma, head and neck, liver or kidney cancer.

V and J are TRBV5-1 and TRBJ2-7, with D hard to call. This CDR3 comprises 12 residues. From germline, CDR1 is SGHRS and CDR2 YFSETQ. The V end lost 0 bases, the J end lost 3 bases, and 4 bases lay between the germline ends. The CDR3 DNA reads TGCGCCAGCAGCTTGGACTTCTACGAGCAGTACTTC. It specifies CASSLDFYEQYF.

This clone was seen a single time. The rearrangement joins TRBV7-9 to TRBJ1-1; 8 bases fit TRBD1. The CDR3 length is 14 residues. The germline V gene encodes CDR1 SEHNR and CDR2 FQNEAQ (reference sequence). J was trimmed by 4 bases and V by 2 bases; bases with no gene match: 3. CDR3 sequence reads: CASSLQGAATEAFF. DNA of the CDR3: TGTGCCAGCAGCTTACAGGGGGCCGCCACTGAAGCTTTCTTT.

V and J are TRBV18 and TRBJ2-3; the match to TRBD1 covers 8 bases. The CDR3 sequence is 14 residues long. The germline V gene encodes CDR1 KGHSH and CDR2 LQKENI. The junction had 3 bases not matched to a gene; V was cut back by 4 bases and J by 3 bases. The CDR3 here is CASSLDRVTDTQYF. CDR3 nucleotide sequence: TGTGCCAGCTCACTGGACAGGGTAACAGATACGCAGTATTTT.

The chain recombines TRBV10-3 with TRBJ1-1; no clear D gene. Trimming pared 2 bases from V and 5 bases from J, leaving 9 bases between. This CDR3 comprises 13 residues. From germline, CDR1 is ENHRY and CDR2 SYGVKD. This CDR3 reads CAISEATGTEAFF. DNA for the CDR3: TGTGCCATCAGTGAGGCGACGGGGACTGAAGCTTTCTTT.

The chain links TRBV28 to TRBJ2-7; TRBD2 is a possible D gene (6 bases). The CDR3 extends over 12 amino acids. CDR1 is MDHEN, CDR2 SYDVKM, per germline. The ends were cut back, 10 bases at V and 3 bases at J, with 13 bases in the middle. CDR3 bases: TGTGCCACCTCTGGGGGGATCTACGAGCAGTACTTC. It specifies CATSGGIYEQYF.

V gene TRBV6-6 combines with J gene TRBJ1-6, with D perhaps matching TRBD1 (5 bases). Germline assignment: CDR1 MNHNY and CDR2 SVGAGI (reference sequence). V lost 6 bases and J lost 7, with 13 bases in between. The CDR3 runs to 14 residues. The CDR3 DNA is TGTGCCAGCAGCCCGGGGCGTGTAAATTCACCCCTCCACTTT. Its translation is CASSPGRVNSPLHF.

CDR3 DNA: TGTGCCAGCAGTTTCCGGGACGGATATAATTCACCCCTCCACTTT. Translation: CASSFRDGYNSPLHF. V usage is TRBV6-6 and J usage is TRBJ1-6; tentatively, D is TRBD1 (5 bases). CDR3 length: 15 residues. V was cut by 4 bases and J by 4 bases, with 11 bases left in between. The V gene's germline CDR1 is MNHNY and CDR2 SVGAGI (reference sequence).

This chain joins TRBV19 and TRBJ2-5; D gene ambiguous. The CDR3 is made up of 15 amino acids. Per germline, CDR1 LNHDA and CDR2 SQIVND (reference sequence). The V end was cut by 3 bases, the J end by 3 bases, with 14 bases between. The CDR3 sequence is CASSMGRLREETQYF. DNA for the CDR3: TGTGCCAGTAGTATGGGCAGGTTAAGGGAAGAGACCCAGTACTTC.

Note on this clone: At one end, the junction sequence differs from germline, possibly due to a read error. This chain links TRBV5-1 with TRBJ2-4; no clear D. The CDR3 has 11 residues. Germline V gene sequence: CDR1 SGHRS, CDR2 YFSETQ. The CDR3 DNA is TGCGCCAGCAGCTTGGCGCGGAGAAAGAACTTC. Translating it yields CASSLARRKNF.

This chain joins TRBV2 and TRBJ2-1; 15 bases are a match to TRBD2. CDR1 and CDR2 (germline): SNHLY, FYNNEI. V trimming: 4 bases; J trimming: 3 bases; junction bases outside the gene matches: 1. The CDR3 consists of 16 residues. DNA of the CDR3: TGTGCCAGCAGTGGGACTAGCGGGAGGGACTACAATGAGCAGTTCTTC. It specifies CASSGTSGRDYNEQFF.

The CDR3 DNA follows: TGTGCCAGCAGTTTCGGGAGCTACGAGCAGTACTTC. This gives the protein CASSFGSYEQYF. The chain combines TRBV28 with TRBJ2-7; D is perhaps TRBD2 (6 bases). Germline CDR1 is MDHEN and CDR2 is SYDVKM. The CDR3 is 12 residues long. V was cut by 3 bases and J by 3 bases, with 6 bases left in between.

The gene calls are TRBV5-6 and TRBJ1-1, with no clear D. Deletions cut 5 bases from V and 1 base from J, with 9 bases between. Germline CDR1 SGHDT, CDR2 YYEEEE. CDR3 size: 13 residues. The CDR3 loop is CASSRRRNTEAFF. In DNA, the CDR3 is TGTGCCAGCAGTCGGAGGAGGAACACTGAAGCTTTCTTT.

The CDR3 DNA reads as TGTGCCTGGAGTATGGCGGCCCCCCCATCCGCGCCGAACACCGGGGAGCTGTTTTTT. Protein product: CAWSMAAPPSAPNTGELFF. The chain has TRBV30 and TRBJ2-2; no definite D call. Germline CDR1 and CDR2: GTSNPN and SVGIG (reference sequence). Trimming stripped 2 bases from V and 0 bases from J, with 22 bases between. CDR3 length: 19 amino acids.

The chain uses TRBV7-9 and TRBJ1-1; D unclear. This CDR3 comprises 15 residues. Trimming took off 0 bases at V and 7 bases at J, with 15 bases between the two ends. Germline CDR1 reads SEHNR; CDR2 reads FQNEAQ (reference sequence). The CDR3 sequence: CASSLAGRWSGEAFF. The CDR3 nucleotides read TGTGCCAGCAGCTTAGCGGGGAGATGGTCGGGTGAAGCTTTCTTT.

This clone was seen only a few times. The chain is built from TRBV15 and TRBJ2-3; 8 positions match TRBD1. CDR1 LNHNV and CDR2 YYDKDF come from the germline V gene (reference sequence). The CDR3 covers 20 residues. V gave up 1 base and J gave up 3 bases; unmatched junction bases: 18. The CDR3 DNA follows: TGTGCCACCAGCAGAGGCAGACAGGGGTCTGGGCGTGTTTCTACAGATACGCAGTATTTT. Protein product: CATSRGRQGSGRVSTDTQYF.

The chain carries TRBV9 and TRBJ2-1; 8 bases align to TRBD2. V shed 1 base and J 5 bases; nucleotides not matched to a gene: 8. The CDR3 contains 16 residues. Germline V gene lookup returns CDR1 SGDLS and CDR2 YYNGEE. The CDR3 DNA follows: TGTGCCAGCAGCGTACAAGCGGGAGCAACGGACAATGAGCAGTTCTTC. Amino acids: CASSVQAGATDNEQFF. Full variable domain (rest looked up from reference TRBV9 and TRBJ2-1): DSGVTQTPKHLITATGQRVTLRCSPRSGDLSVYWYQQSLDQGLQFLIQYYNGEERAKGNILERFSAQQFPDLHSELNLSSLELGDSALYFCASSVQAGATDNEQFFGPGTRLTVL.

This clone was recorded only once. The chain links TRBV9 to TRBJ2-5; 8 bases align to TRBD1. V was clipped by 0 bases and J by 7 bases; unmatched bases: 5. The CDR3 contains 14 residues. CDR1 is SGDLS, CDR2 YYNGEE, per germline. CDR3 nucleotides: TGTGCCAGCAGCGTAGGACTAGGACAGGGGACCCAGTACTTC. Encoded protein: CASSVGLGQGTQYF.

The chain is built from TRBV14 and TRBJ2-1; TRBD1 agrees at 10 bases. The V and J ends lost 6 bases and 5 bases, in that order; junction bases with no gene match: 7. CDR1 is SGHDN, CDR2 FVKESK, per germline. The CDR3 is 15 residues long. CDR3 region: CASSQTGGANNEQFF. The CDR3 nucleotides are TGTGCCAGCAGTCAGACAGGGGGCGCAAACAATGAGCAGTTCTTC.

This sequence joins TRBV2 and TRBJ2-1, with 8 bases matching TRBD1. Germline lookup yields CDR1 SNHLY and CDR2 FYNNEI. This CDR3 has 13 residues. Unmatched junction bases numbered 5, after V lost 6 bases and J lost 7 bases. CDR3 DNA: TGTGCCAGCAGCCGGGACAGGTTAAATGAGCAGTTCTTC. Its protein is CASSRDRLNEQFF. The full variable domain, in which reference TRBV2 and TRBJ2-1 provide the parts outside the CDR3, is EPEVTQTPSHQVTQMGQEVILRCVPISNHLYFYWYRQILGQKVEFLVSFYNNEISEKSEIFDDQFSVERPDGSNFTLKIRSTKLEDSAMYFCASSRDRLNEQFFGPGTRLTVL.

The rearrangement links TRBV5-1 to TRBJ2-2, with 9 bases aligning to TRBD2. V trimming: 0 bases; J trimming: 6 bases; junction bases outside the gene matches: 3. CDR3 size: 15 residues. Germline V gene sequence: CDR1 SGHRS, CDR2 YFSETQ. DNA for the CDR3: TGCGCCAGCAGCTTGGTAGCGGGGGAAGCCGGGGAGCTGTTTTTT. Translation gives CASSLVAGEAGELFF.

The CDR3 is CASSLVVRGGEQYF. CDR3 bases: TGTGCCAGCAGCTTGGTGGTCAGGGGAGGCGAGCAGTACTTC. V gene TRBV5-8 combines with J gene TRBJ2-7, with D possibly being TRBD1 or TRBD2 (6 bases each). The CDR3 is 14 residues long. Between the trimmed V and J ends, which lost 0 bases and 6 bases, there was a span of 13 bases. Germline CDR1 SGHTS, CDR2 YDEGEE.

Notes on this clone: The identical CDR3 is also encoded by other nucleotide sequences in the sample. J is TRBJ2-5 and V is TRBV7-2; D is uncertain. CDR3 length: 12 residues. Germline V gene sequence: CDR1 SGHTA, CDR2 FQGNSA. Trimming cost V 1 base and J 4 bases, with 4 bases left between them. For the CDR3, the DNA is TGTGCCAGCAGCTTAGTGGGAGAGACCCAGTACTTC. Amino acids: CASSLVGETQYF.

Of note for this clone: The junction shows a germline mismatch at one end, possibly a read error. The V and J genes are TRBV7-7 and TRBJ2-5; 12 bases are a match to TRBD2. Per germline, CDR1 SSHAT and CDR2 FNYEAQ (reference sequence). This CDR3 has 15 residues. CDR3 region: CASSSRLAGEETQYF. CDR3 DNA sequence: TGTGCTAGCAGCTCGAGACTAGCGGGGGAGGAGACCCAGTACTTC.

The chain employs TRBV13 and TRBJ2-1, with 13 bases lining up with TRBD2. V shed 5 bases, J shed 8 bases, and the junction held 6 bases outside the gene matches. Germline V gene data show CDR1 as PRHDT and CDR2 as FYEKMQ (reference sequence). CDR3 length equals 15 residues. CDR3 amino acids: CASSPWTSGSDEQFF. CDR3 DNA: TGTGCCAGCAGCCCCTGGACTAGCGGGAGTGATGAGCAGTTCTTC.

The V gene is TRBV7-8, the J gene TRBJ1-6, with D uncertain. The CDR3 is 15 amino acids. Germline V gene data show CDR1 as SGHVS and CDR2 as FQNEAQ. V dropped 1 base and J dropped 8 bases, with 12 bases sitting between them. The CDR3 is CASSLEADRYSPLHF. The CDR3 DNA reads TGTGCCAGCAGCTTAGAAGCTGACCGTTATTCACCCCTCCACTTT.

The chain is built from TRBV19 and TRBJ2-1, with 7 positions matching TRBD1. Germline V CDR1 and CDR2: LNHDA, SQIVND (reference sequence). Trimming took 0 bases from V and 6 from J; bases not matched to a gene: 5. This CDR3 region has 15 residues. CDR3 in amino acids: CASSIERGRSNEQFF. The CDR3, as DNA: TGTGCCAGTAGTATAGAAAGGGGGCGCAGCAATGAGCAGTTCTTC.

The CDR3 reads CASSRDRGLNEQYF. The DNA for the CDR3 is TGTGCCAGCAGTCGAGACAGGGGATTGAACGAGCAGTACTTC. V and J are TRBV14 and TRBJ2-7; 8 positions agree with TRBD1. The CDR3 spans 14 residues. CDR1 is SGHDN and CDR2 is FVKESK in the germline V gene. Trimming removed 6 bases from V and 5 bases from J; junction bases left unmatched: 9. Full variable domain (remainder filled in from reference TRBV14 and TRBJ2-7): EAGVTQFPSHSVIEKGQTVTLRCDPISGHDNLYWYRRVMGKEIKFLLHFVKESKQDESGMPNNRFLAERTGGTYSTLKVQPAELEDSGVYFCASSRDRGLNEQYFGPGTRLTVT.

This chain joins TRBV7-2 and TRBJ2-3; perhaps D is TRBD1 or TRBD2 (6 bases each). V shed 5 bases and J shed 6 bases, with 18 bases lying between them. The CDR3 loop spans 15 amino acids. Per the germline V gene, CDR1 is SGHTA and CDR2 is FQGNSA. CDR3 in DNA: TGTGCCAGCAGCCCCCAGAGTGTGGGGGGCGATACGCAGTATTTT. It translates to CASSPQSVGGDTQYF.

The chain carries TRBV27 and TRBJ2-7; D is uncertain. The V and J ends lost 5 bases and 2 bases respectively, with 10 bases between them. This CDR3 is built from 13 residues. Germline V lookup: CDR1 MNHEY, CDR2 SMNVEV (reference sequence). CDR3 nucleotide sequence: TGTGCCAGCAGTCCGCATTGGGCCTACGAGCAGTACTTC. Its translation: CASSPHWAYEQYF.

Many counts were recorded for this clone. The CDR3 DNA follows: TGCAGTGCATTGGACTCCCCCGAGCAGTACTTC. It encodes CSALDSPEQYF. This chain connects TRBV20-1 to TRBJ2-7; possibly TRBD2 for D (5 bases). V dropped 6 bases and J dropped 6 bases, with 12 bases sitting between them. Germline CDR1 DFQATT, CDR2 SNEGSKA (reference sequence). The CDR3 has 11 residues.

The chain recombines TRBV27 with TRBJ2-5; 9 nucleotides match TRBD1. Germline loops: CDR1 MNHEY, CDR2 SMNVEV (reference sequence). Unmatched junction bases numbered 4, after V lost 3 bases and J lost 5 bases. CDR3 length: 14 amino acids. The CDR3 sequence: CASSFDRGGETQYF. The DNA for the CDR3 is TGTGCCAGCAGTTTTGACAGGGGGGGGGAGACCCAGTACTTC.